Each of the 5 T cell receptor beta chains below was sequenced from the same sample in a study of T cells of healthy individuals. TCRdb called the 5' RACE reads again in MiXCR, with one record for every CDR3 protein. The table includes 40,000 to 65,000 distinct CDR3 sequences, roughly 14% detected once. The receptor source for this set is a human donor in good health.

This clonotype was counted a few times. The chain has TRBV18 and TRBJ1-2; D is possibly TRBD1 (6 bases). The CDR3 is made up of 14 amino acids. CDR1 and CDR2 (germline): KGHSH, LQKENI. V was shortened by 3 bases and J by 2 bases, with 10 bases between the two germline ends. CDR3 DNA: TGTGCCAGCTCACCGAACAGGGAGAACTATGGCTACACCTTC. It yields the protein CASSPNRENYGYTF.

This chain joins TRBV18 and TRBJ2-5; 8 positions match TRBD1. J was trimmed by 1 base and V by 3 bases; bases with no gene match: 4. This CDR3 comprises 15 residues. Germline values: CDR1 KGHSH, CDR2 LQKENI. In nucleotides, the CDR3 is TGTGCCAGCTCACCCAGACAGGGGACCCAAGAGACCCAGTACTTC. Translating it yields CASSPRQGTQETQYF.

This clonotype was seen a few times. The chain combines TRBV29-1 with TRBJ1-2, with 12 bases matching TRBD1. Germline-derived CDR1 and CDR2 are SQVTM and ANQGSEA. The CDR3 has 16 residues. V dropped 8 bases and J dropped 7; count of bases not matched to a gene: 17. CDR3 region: CSPKPGQGADSSGYTF. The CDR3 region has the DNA TGCAGCCCTAAACCGGGACAGGGGGCCGATTCCTCTGGCTACACCTTC.

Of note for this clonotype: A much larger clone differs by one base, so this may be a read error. CDR3 in amino acids: CSVDRGSGSYEQYF. The CDR3 DNA is TGCAGTGTGGATCGAGGGAGCGGCTCCTACGAGCAGTACTTC. The V and J genes are TRBV20-1 and TRBJ2-7, with D perhaps matching TRBD2 (5 bases). The germline V and J ends were trimmed by 7 bases and 0 bases, with 16 bases remaining between them. Germline V gene sequence: CDR1 DFQATT, CDR2 SNEGSKA (reference sequence). CDR3 size: 14 residues.

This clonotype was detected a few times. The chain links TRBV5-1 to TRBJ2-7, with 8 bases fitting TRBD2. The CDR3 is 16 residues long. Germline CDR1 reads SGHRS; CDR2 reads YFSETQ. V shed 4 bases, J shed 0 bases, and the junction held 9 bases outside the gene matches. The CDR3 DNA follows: TGCGCCAGCAGCCTAAACTTAGCGGGGAACTCCTACGAGCAGTACTTC. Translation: CASSLNLAGNSYEQYF.